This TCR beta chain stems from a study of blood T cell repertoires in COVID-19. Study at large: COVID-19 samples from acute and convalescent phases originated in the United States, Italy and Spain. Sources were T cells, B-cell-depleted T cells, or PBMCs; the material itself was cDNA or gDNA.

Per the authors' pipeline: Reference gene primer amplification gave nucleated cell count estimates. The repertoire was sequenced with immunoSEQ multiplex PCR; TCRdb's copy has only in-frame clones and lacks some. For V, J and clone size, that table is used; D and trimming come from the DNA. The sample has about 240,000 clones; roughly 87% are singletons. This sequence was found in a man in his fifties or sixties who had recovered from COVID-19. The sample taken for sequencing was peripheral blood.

This CDR3 reads CASTGTVIPYF. The DNA of the CDR3 is TGTGCCAGTACCGGGACAGTGATTCCGTACTTC. The chain employs TRBV12-3 or TRBV12-4 and TRBJ2-5, with TRBD1 matching 7 bases. The trim removed 9 bases at V and 13 bases at J, leaving 11 bases unmatched. This CDR3 spans 11 amino acids.